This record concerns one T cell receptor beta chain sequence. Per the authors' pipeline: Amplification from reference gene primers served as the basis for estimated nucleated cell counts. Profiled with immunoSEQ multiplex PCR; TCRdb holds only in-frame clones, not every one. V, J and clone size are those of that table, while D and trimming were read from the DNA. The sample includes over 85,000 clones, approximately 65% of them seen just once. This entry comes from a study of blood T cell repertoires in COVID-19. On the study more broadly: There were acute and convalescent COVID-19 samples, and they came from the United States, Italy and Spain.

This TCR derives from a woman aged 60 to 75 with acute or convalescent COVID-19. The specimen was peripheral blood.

The CDR3 coding sequence is TGTGCCAGTAACCCTGGCGGGACTAGCGGGTTCAATGAGCAGTTCTTC. It specifies CASNPGGTSGFNEQFF. This chain uses TRBV19 with TRBJ2-1, with TRBD2 matching over 12 bases. Losses at the gene ends were 7 bases for V and 6 bases for J; bases not matched to a gene: 10. The germline V gene has CDR1 LNHDA and CDR2 SQIVND (reference sequence). This CDR3 contains 16 residues.